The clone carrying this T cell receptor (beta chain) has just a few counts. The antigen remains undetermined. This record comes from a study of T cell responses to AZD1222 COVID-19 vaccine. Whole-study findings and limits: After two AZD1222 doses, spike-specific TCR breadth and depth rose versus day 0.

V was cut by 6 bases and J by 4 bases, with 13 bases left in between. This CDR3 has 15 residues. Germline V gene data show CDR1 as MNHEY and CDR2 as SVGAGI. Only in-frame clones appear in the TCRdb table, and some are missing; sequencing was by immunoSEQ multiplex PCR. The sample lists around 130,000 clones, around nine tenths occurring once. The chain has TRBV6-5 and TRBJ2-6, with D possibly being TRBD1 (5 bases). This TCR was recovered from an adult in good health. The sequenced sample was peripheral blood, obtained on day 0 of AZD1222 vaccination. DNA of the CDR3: TGTGCCAGCAGGAGAGTAGGGGAAGGGGCCAACGTCCTGACTTTC. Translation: CASRRVGEGANVLTF.